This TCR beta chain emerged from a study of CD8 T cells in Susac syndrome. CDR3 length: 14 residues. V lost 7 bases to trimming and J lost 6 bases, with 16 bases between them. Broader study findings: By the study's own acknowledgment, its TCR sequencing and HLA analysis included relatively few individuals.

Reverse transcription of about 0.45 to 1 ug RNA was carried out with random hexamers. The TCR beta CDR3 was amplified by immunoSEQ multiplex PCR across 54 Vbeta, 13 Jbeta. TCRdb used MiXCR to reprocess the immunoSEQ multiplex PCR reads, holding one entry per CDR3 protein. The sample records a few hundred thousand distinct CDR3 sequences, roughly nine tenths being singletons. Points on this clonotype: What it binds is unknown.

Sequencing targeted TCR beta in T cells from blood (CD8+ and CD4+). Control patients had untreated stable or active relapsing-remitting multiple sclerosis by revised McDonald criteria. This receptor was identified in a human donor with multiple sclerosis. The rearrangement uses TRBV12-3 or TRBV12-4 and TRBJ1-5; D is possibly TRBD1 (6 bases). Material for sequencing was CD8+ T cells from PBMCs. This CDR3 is CASTLVGAGQPQHF. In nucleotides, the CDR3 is TGTGCCAGCACCTTGGTGGGGGCAGGTCAGCCCCAGCATTTT.